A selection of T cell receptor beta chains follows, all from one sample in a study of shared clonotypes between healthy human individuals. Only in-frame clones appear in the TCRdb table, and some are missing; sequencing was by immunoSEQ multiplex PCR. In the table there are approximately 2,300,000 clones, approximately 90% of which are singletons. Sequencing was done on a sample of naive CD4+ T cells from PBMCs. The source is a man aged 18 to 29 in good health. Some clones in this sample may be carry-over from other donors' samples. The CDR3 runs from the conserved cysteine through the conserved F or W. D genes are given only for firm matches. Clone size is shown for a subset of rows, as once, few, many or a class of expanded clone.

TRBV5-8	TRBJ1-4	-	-	CASSFGIGATNEKLFF	TGTGCCAGCAGCTTCGGGATTGGGGCAACTAATGAAAAACTGTTTTTT
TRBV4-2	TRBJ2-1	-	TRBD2	CASSQGPGTSGANEQFF	TGTGCCAGCAGCCAAGGACCGGGGACTAGCGGGGCCAATGAGCAGTTCTTC
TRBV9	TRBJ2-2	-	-	CASSVKPGQNTGELFF	TGTGCCAGCAGCGTAAAACCGGGACAAAACACCGGGGAGCTGTTTTTT
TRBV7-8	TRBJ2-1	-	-	CASSLNVLANYNEQFF	TGTGCCAGCAGCTTAAATGTTTTAGCGAACTACAATGAGCAGTTCTTC
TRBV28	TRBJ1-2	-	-	CASSFRDTLGGYTF	TGTGCCAGCAGTTTCCGCGACACCCTCGGTGGCTACACCTTC
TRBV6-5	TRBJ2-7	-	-	CASSWAPYYEQYF	TGTGCCAGCAGTTGGGCACCATACTACGAGCAGTACTTC
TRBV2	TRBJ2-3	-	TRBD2	CASRAGLAGFHTQYF	TGTGCCAGCAGAGCAGGACTAGCGGGTTTCCATACGCAGTATTTT
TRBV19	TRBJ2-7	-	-	CASDRFIYEQYF	TGTGCCAGCGACAGGTTTATCTACGAGCAGTACTTC
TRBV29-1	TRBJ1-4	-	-	CSARENEKLFF	TGCAGCGCTAGGGAGAATGAAAAACTGTTTTTT
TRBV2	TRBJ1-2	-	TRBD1	CASKNRGLDGYTF	TGTGCCAGCAAAAACAGGGGGCTGGATGGCTACACCTTC
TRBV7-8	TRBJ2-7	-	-	CASSKARWASFDEQYF	TGTGCCAGCAGCAAAGCAAGATGGGCTAGTTTCGACGAGCAGTACTTC
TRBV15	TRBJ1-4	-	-	CATSPEREKLFF	TGTGCCACCAGCCCGGAACGTGAAAAACTGTTTTTT
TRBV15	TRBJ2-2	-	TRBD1	CATSRDRTGTDTGELFF	TGTGCCACCAGCAGAGATCGGACAGGGACAGACACCGGGGAGCTGTTTTTT
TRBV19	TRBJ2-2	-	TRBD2	CASSTGLAASLNTGELFF	TGTGCCAGTAGTACAGGACTAGCGGCCTCCCTGAACACCGGGGAGCTGTTTTTT
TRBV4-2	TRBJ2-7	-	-	CASSLSPGLTTYEQYF	TGTGCCAGCAGCCTGTCACCGGGACTGACTACCTACGAGCAGTACTTC
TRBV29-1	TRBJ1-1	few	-	CSVEDRPGQGSEAFF	TGCAGCGTTGAAGATCGCCCAGGGCAGGGGTCTGAAGCTTTCTTT
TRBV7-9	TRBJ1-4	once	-	CASSPLSASGNEKLFF	TGTGCCAGCAGCCCCCTCAGTGCATCGGGGAATGAAAAACTGTTTTTT
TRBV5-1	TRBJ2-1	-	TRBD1	CASSLGGTAPNEQFF	TGCGCCAGCAGCTTGGGAGGGACAGCCCCCAATGAGCAGTTCTTC
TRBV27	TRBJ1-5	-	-	CASSSGTRGFQPQHF	TGTGCCAGCAGCTCCGGGACGCGGGGATTCCAGCCCCAGCATTTT
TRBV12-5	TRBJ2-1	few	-	CASGPPGRGEQFF	TGTGCTAGTGGACCTCCTGGACGGGGTGAGCAGTTCTTC
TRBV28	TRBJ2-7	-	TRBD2	CASRRGAPYEQYF	TGTGCCAGCAGGCGGGGGGCCCCCTACGAGCAGTACTTC
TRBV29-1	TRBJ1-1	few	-	CSVEDGAEAFF	TGCAGCGTTGAAGATGGCGCTGAAGCTTTCTTT
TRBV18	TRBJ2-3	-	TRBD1	CASSPRDSTTDTQYF	TGTGCCAGCTCACCACGGGACAGCACCACAGATACGCAGTATTTT
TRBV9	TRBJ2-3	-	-	CASSARGEGDTQYF	TGTGCCAGCAGCGCCCGGGGAGAGGGAGATACGCAGTATTTT
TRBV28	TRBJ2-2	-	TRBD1	CASSTGQYTGELFF	TGTGCCAGCAGCACGGGACAGTACACCGGGGAGCTGTTTTTT
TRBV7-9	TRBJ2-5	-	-	CASSLEGQETQYF	TGTGCCAGCAGCTTAGAGGGGCAAGAGACCCAGTACTTC
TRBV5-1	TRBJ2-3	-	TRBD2	CASSRIGTSGRLSDTQYF	TGCGCCAGCAGCCGTATCGGGACTAGCGGGAGGTTGTCAGATACGCAGTATTTT
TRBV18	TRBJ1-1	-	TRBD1	CASSPRQGAPNTEAFF	TGTGCCAGCTCACCAAGACAGGGGGCCCCGAACACTGAAGCTTTCTTT
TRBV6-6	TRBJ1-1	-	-	CASSLDRIIAFF	TGTGCCAGCAGTCTAGATCGTATCATTGCTTTCTTT
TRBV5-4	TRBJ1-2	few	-	CASSLAGGTNYGYTF	TGTGCCAGCAGCTTGGCGGGGGGCACTAACTATGGCTACACCTTC
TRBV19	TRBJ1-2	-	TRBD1	CASRPTGTGVGYTF	TGTGCCAGTAGACCGACCGGGACAGGGGTCGGCTACACCTTC
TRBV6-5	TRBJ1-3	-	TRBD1	CASRRDSLSGNTIYF	TGTGCCAGCAGGCGGGACAGCCTCTCTGGAAACACCATATATTTT
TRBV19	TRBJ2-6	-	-	CASRRQGRAGANVLTF	TGTGCCAGTAGACGGCAGGGGAGAGCTGGGGCCAACGTCCTGACTTTC
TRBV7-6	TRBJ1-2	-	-	CASSLGADPSNYGYTF	TGTGCCAGCAGCTTAGGAGCCGATCCCTCTAACTATGGCTACACCTTC
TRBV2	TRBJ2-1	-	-	CASSPPPAGVEFF	TGTGCCAGCAGTCCCCCCCCGGCAGGGGTGGAGTTCTTC
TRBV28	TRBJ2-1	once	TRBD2	CASSLAGAVNNEQFF	TGTGCCAGCAGTTTAGCGGGAGCGGTAAACAATGAGCAGTTCTTC
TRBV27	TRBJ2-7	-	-	CASSSPGTYEQYF	TGTGCCAGCAGTTCCCCTGGGACTTACGAGCAGTACTTC
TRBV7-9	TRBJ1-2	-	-	CASNTYKGPARHNYGYTF	TGTGCCAGCAACACCTATAAGGGTCCAGCCAGGCATAACTATGGCTACACCTTC
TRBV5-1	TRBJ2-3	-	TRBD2	CASSLGLAAGTDTQYF	TGCGCCAGCAGCCTTGGACTAGCCGCCGGCACAGATACGCAGTATTTT
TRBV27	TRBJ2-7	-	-	CASSFLRDTTYEQYF	TGTGCCAGCAGTTTTTTGAGGGACACAACCTACGAGCAGTACTTC
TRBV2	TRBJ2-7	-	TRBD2	CASIPAGSYEQYF	TGTGCCTCGATCCCAGCGGGAAGTTACGAGCAGTACTTC
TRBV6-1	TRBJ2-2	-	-	CASRSGTLDTGELFF	TGTGCCAGCAGGTCCGGGACTCTAGACACCGGGGAGCTGTTTTTT
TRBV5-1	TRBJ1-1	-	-	CASKGSLNTEAFF	TGCGCCAGCAAGGGCAGCTTGAACACTGAAGCTTTCTTT
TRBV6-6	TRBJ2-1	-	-	CASSYLEEQFF	TGTGCCAGCAGTTACCTCGAGGAGCAGTTCTTC
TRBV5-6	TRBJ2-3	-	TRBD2	CASSLGSASGSFVDTQYF	TGTGCCAGCAGCTTGGGGTCGGCTAGCGGGAGTTTTGTAGATACGCAGTATTTT
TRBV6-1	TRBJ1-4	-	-	CASRPPEDTNEKLFF	TGTGCCAGCAGACCCCCTGAGGATACTAATGAAAAACTGTTTTTT
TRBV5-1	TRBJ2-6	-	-	CASSLRIGASGANVLTF	TGCGCCAGCAGCTTGAGGATAGGGGCCTCTGGGGCCAACGTCCTGACTTTC
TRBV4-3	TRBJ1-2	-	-	CASSAQQESYGYTF	TGCGCCAGCAGCGCCCAACAGGAGAGCTATGGCTACACCTTC
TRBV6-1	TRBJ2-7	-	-	CASLDPNYEQYF	TGTGCCAGCCTGGACCCAAACTACGAGCAGTACTTC
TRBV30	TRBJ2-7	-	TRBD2	CAWSKTSGTYEQYF	TGTGCCTGGAGCAAGACTAGCGGAACCTACGAGCAGTACTTC
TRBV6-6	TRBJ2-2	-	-	CASSHSRPGTGELFF	TGTGCCAGCAGTCACTCCCGCCCCGGCACCGGGGAGCTGTTTTTT